This T cell receptor (beta chain) was captured by sequencing in a study of cytomegalovirus exposure and HLA in healthy donors (dated by TCRdb to the late 2010s). Notes on the research overall: According to an earlier analysis of 550 to 750 of the donors, about 180 million T cells yielded 100 million or so unique TCR beta sequences and approximately 280 Gb of sequence data. About 280 gigabases of sequencing data and approximately 92 million unique TCR sequences made up an early release that covered approximately 620 HLA-typed donors. Of the 350 to 450 genotyped donors, approximately 83% fell in the genetic ancestry cluster associated with self-reported Caucasian donors. The study aimed to test whether signatures of past pathogen exposure could be identified by cataloging public T cell receptors. The study used immunosequencing to profile the T cell repertoires of approximately 630 subjects and linked those repertoires to cytomegalovirus serostatus. Along with the roughly 700-subject first cohort, a separate validation cohort of over a hundred different subjects was used. To predict cytomegalovirus infection status, the study combined high-throughput TCR immunosequencing, statistical association of individual TCRs with disease status, and machine learning. To study patterns of TCR occurrence, a later analysis re-analyzed previously published TCR beta repertoires from just over 650 donors and added high-resolution HLA genotyping. In the later analysis, no new phenotypic data were used to find candidate immune exposures; instead, reliance was placed on TCR beta sequences and their occurrence across donors. An earlier analysis of 450 to 750 of the donors used high-throughput TCR beta sequencing to judge whether each TCR beta V gene segment behaved as functional or pseudogenic. Donor age, sex, ethnicity and CMV serostatus were compiled together with the repertoire data. Genome-wide SNP genotypes for about 55% of the 666 donors were used in a later genetic analysis, which treated that subset as a discovery cohort. Every discovery cohort repertoire had been produced on one sequencing platform. HLA typing included class I and class II loci at four-digit resolution. Typing coverage varied by locus: roughly 620-640 donors for A, B, C, DRB1 and DQB1; some 520 for DQA1; more than 600 for DPA1; around 450 for DPB1. Several DR-DQ haplotypes were handled as single units for association and clustering because linkage in the cohort was strong. On average, 235,054 unique TCR beta nucleotide sequences were sequenced per donor among a few hundred genotyped donors of the cohort, with 15% to 20% of those sequences being non-productive. Overall study outcomes, separate from this receptor: In this cohort, only TCR beta chains were sequenced, and detectable features were limited by the absence of alpha or paired-chain data. In both the original and validation cohorts, the classifier was reported to diagnose cytomegalovirus status with high specificity and sensitivity. Correlated functional status among segregating V segments might be attributable to linkage disequilibrium, but an unknown experimental factor could not be ruled out. According to a later analysis, parvovirus B19, influenza, CMV and Epstein-Barr virus appeared linked to several top co-occurrence clusters. Roughly uniform sequencing depth across donors was assumed in presence/absence analyses, although this assumption may not hold. When HLA alleles, especially DR and DQ, strongly co-occurred, TCR associations were difficult to assign to individual alleles. According to a later analysis, TCR association rates differed among HLA loci, with DRB1 alleles showing the most associated TCRs and HLA-C alleles showing the fewest. In vitro tests confirmed that three of the cytomegalovirus-associated TCR beta chains recognize cytomegalovirus antigens. According to a later analysis, most CMV-associated TCR beta chains appeared to be HLA-restricted, and the HLA associations seemed to be driven largely by CMV exposure. A later analysis found that HLA-associated TCR beta chains were more clonally expanded and had lower generation probabilities than equally common non-associated chains. In an earlier analysis of more than 500 of the donors, most TCR beta V segments appeared in productive rearrangements about 90% or about 30% of the time, broadly matching IMGT annotations. Immune exposure information for the cohort was limited to CMV serostatus. According to the authors, the approach could potentially be generalized to other disease states and immunological phenotypes. The study gave a list of 150 to 200 TCR beta chains associated with cytomegalovirus. Because some donors lacked HLA typing at each locus, the association tests relied only on the typed subset. A cluster of highly shared sequence variants was judged likely to be a technical artifact of the sequencing pipeline. A further reported finding was that TCR beta sequences accurately predicted the HLA-A and HLA-B alleles for most subjects in the first cohort. An association between a missense DCLRE1C variant and V-gene and J-gene trimming of TCR beta chains was found in a later genetic analysis and replicated in an independent cohort. At a false discovery rate of 0.05, a later analysis linked 15,000 to 20,000 TCR beta sequences to specific HLA alleles. Across donors, most TCR sequences were observed very rarely, whereas some public TCRs were present in many individuals. The 87-base-pair reads could not distinguish some IMGT-functional V segments, including TRBV6-2 and TRBV6-3, so those segments were excluded. Because counts were too low, about 18 rarely observed V segments, including chromosome 9 orphons, were excluded from the earlier analysis of several hundred of the donors. In a later genetic analysis, fewer N-insertions in productive TCRs were reported among donors in an Asian-associated ancestry cluster than the roughly 640-donor mean.

The library was obtained by the immunoSEQ multiplex PCR assay. For the multiplex PCR, a mixture combining 60 forward primers for TCR Vbeta segments and 13 reverse primers for TCR Jbeta segments was used. The CDR3 region of rearranged TCR beta genes was amplified from genomic DNA with a multiplex PCR assay. The Illumina HiSeq System was used to sequence the amplified TCR beta libraries as 87-base-pair reads. On the authors' methods: Across the roughly 670 repertoires, a later analysis counted 80 million or so unique TCR beta chains, roughly 11 million of which were shared by at least two donors. Raw reads were error-corrected and collapsed into unique sequences with a nearest-neighbor algorithm that merged closely related sequences to remove PCR and sequencing errors. Alignment of CDR3 sequences to IMGT reference sequences was used to assign V, D and J gene segments. Each retained sequence needed at least a six-nucleotide match to both a V gene segment and a J gene segment. A rearrangement was called productive if the CDR3 had no stop codons and remained in frame with V and J, and every other rearrangement was called non-productive. CDR3 was defined according to IMGT convention as the region running from the second conserved V-encoded cysteine to the conserved J-encoded phenylalanine. The earlier analysis of 450 to 750 of the donors excluded any sequence lacking an unambiguous match to a single V gene segment. In an earlier analysis of 450 to 750 of the donors, a V segment was called functional when productive rearrangements were above 56.7%, and segregating when the standard deviation between donors exceeded 5%. A statistical classification framework was developed to diagnose cytomegalovirus status using the catalog of TCR beta chain sequences. In a later analysis, V and J genes were assigned by comparing TCR nucleotide sequences against IMGT/GENE-DB human TR gene sequences. A later analysis assigned CDR3 sequences and most-parsimonious VDJ recombination scenarios with the TCRdist pipeline. In a later analysis, each TCR beta chain was defined by its CDR3 amino acid sequence together with its V-gene family, and reads without a unique V-gene family were excluded. To address suspected cross-contamination and a sequencing artifact, a later analysis removed approximately 590 highly shared, low-generation-probability nucleotide sequences. A later analysis calculated a clonal expansion index for each public chain from normalized within-repertoire ranks of inferred template counts. In a later analysis, generation probabilities were computed with a VDJ recombination model fitted to out-of-frame rearrangements, and the resulting probabilities were checked against IGoR. In a later analysis, hypergeometric tests were used to score TCR-TCR, TCR-HLA and TCR-CMV co-occurrence, with a repertoire-size bias correction applied to TCR pairs. In a later analysis, false discovery rates were estimated by permuting HLA or CMV assignments 20 times. In a later analysis, co-occurring TCRs were grouped with DBSCAN, and TCRdist sequence similarity was added when clustering was performed within HLA-allele-positive subsets. Co-occurrence clustering excluded repertoires with fewer than 30,000 or more than 120,000 public chains, plus five with anomalous nucleotide sharing. TCRdb retrieved this table from immuneACCESS and kept in-frame rearrangements only. Not all clones are present; in checked studies, unresolved V genes account for under half, and no reason is known for the remainder. D and trimming come from the DNA, and the V and J calls and clone size come from that table. The sample includes 150,000 to 200,000 clones, with 79% observed a single time. The top ten clonotypes cover about 4.4% of the sample.

This clone turned up a few times. This clone's antigen is unknown. Base qualities were left out, and no much larger clone turns up one base away. V is pruned by 1 base and J by 0 bases, leaving 7 bases of the junction without a gene match. The germline V gene sets CDR1 to SGHTA and CDR2 to FQGNSA. The CDR3 sequence holds 17 residues, the cysteine and phenylalanine included. Only the CDR3 region is kept as DNA, spanning 51 bases read in frame from base 1. The cohort consisted of 650 to 700 healthy bone marrow donors. At the time of sampling, every cohort member was nominally healthy, though immune exposures that went unrecorded were likely present. The donor was CMV seropositive and belonged to the group of some 290 seropositive cohort members. A peripheral blood sample was provided by each donor, and peripheral blood mononuclear cells were used for TCR beta sequencing. The Qiagen DNeasy Blood Extraction Kit was used to extract genomic DNA from the blood cell samples.

The TCR was taken from a woman aged 25-40 years in good health and CMV-seropositive. Sequencing input: PBMCs. In this chain, TRBV7-2 is recombined with TRBJ2-5; TRBD2 aligns with 8 central bases. CDR3 protein: CASSLGPQRGYQETQYF. The DNA is TGTGCCAGCAGCTTAGGTCCCCAGCGGGGGTACCAAGAGACCCAGTACTTC.